This is a list of T cell receptor beta chains from one sample in a study of cytomegalovirus exposure and HLA in healthy donors. Libraries were prepared by immunoSEQ multiplex PCR; TCRdb keeps only in-frame clonotypes and omits some of them. The repertoire includes about 99,000 clones, around three quarters of them detected once, and about 3.1% sits in the top ten. Source material: PBMCs. These TCRs come from a male donor in good health and CMV-seropositive. The CDR3 runs from the conserved cysteine through the conserved F or W. A D gene is named only where the DNA matches it firmly. Expanded clones are given a class, and other clones once, few, many or no size at all.

j_gene,abundance,v_gene,d_gene,CDR3nt,CDR3aa
TRBJ1-1,once,TRBV6-5,.,TGTGCCAGCAGTTACGAGATTTACACTGAAGCTTTCTTT,CASSYEIYTEAFF
TRBJ1-1,.,TRBV25-1,.,TGTGCCACCCTATCCTTAAACACTGAAGCTTTCTTT,CATLSLNTEAFF
TRBJ2-1,.,TRBV7-6,.,TGTGCCAGCAGCCGAGAGGGGGTTGTTTACAATGAGCAGTTCTTC,CASSREGVVYNEQFF
TRBJ1-5,once,TRBV9,.,TGTGCCAGCAGCGTAATGGGACACGCCAATCAGCCCCAGCATTTT,CASSVMGHANQPQHF
TRBJ2-7,few,TRBV5-1,TRBD1,TGCGCCAGCAGGGGACAGGGGGCATCCTACGAGCAGTACTTC,CASRGQGASYEQYF
TRBJ1-1,.,TRBV11-2,.,TGTGCCAGCAGCTCTAGCACTGAAGCTTTCTTT,CASSSSTEAFF
TRBJ1-5,.,TRBV6-1,TRBD1,TGTGCCAGCAGTGAAGGGCCGGGACAGGGACTTCAGCCCCAGCATTTT,CASSEGPGQGLQPQHF
TRBJ1-1,few,TRBV2,.,TGTGCCAGCCAACGGGAAGAGGGAACTGAAGCTTTCTTT,CASQREEGTEAFF
TRBJ1-4,few,TRBV5-1,TRBD1,TGCGCCAGCAGCCTAGGGGGCTGGGGAGATGAAAAACTGTTTTTT,CASSLGGWGDEKLFF
TRBJ1-4,.,TRBV28,.,TGTGCCAGCAGCACTACCAGGGGTACTAATGAAAAACTGTTTTTT,CASSTTRGTNEKLFF
TRBJ1-3,.,TRBV4-3,.,TGCGCCAGCAGCCAAGAGGGATACGGGGGGATTGCTGGAAACACCATATATTTT,CASSQEGYGGIAGNTIYF
TRBJ2-3,.,TRBV2,.,TGTGCCAGCAGTCAGGGGCCCACAGATACGCAGTATTTT,CASSQGPTDTQYF
TRBJ1-6,.,TRBV30,TRBD1,TGTGCCTTCGTACAGGGGGCTTTTAATTCACCCCTCCACTTT,CAFVQGAFNSPLHF
TRBJ1-1,.,TRBV5-1,.,TGCGCCAGCAGCTTGAATCAGAAGAACACTGAAGCTTTCTTT,CASSLNQKNTEAFF
TRBJ2-3,.,TRBV5-1,TRBD2,TGCGCCAGCAGCTCGAGACTAGCCCCCCCCACAGATACGCAGTATTTT,CASSSRLAPPTDTQYF
TRBJ1-2,.,TRBV27,.,TGTGCCAGCAGTTTAAACGGGATGTGGGGCTACACCTTC,CASSLNGMWGYTF
TRBJ1-1,few,TRBV10-1,TRBD1,TGCGCCAGCAGTGAGCCCACAGGGGTGGGAGCTTTCTTT,CASSEPTGVGAFF
TRBJ2-3,.,TRBV5-4,TRBD1,TGTGCCAGTCACCGGGACAGGGCTCCGGGGGATACGCAGTATTTT,CASHRDRAPGDTQYF
TRBJ1-5,.,TRBV27,TRBD1,TGTGCCAGCAGTTTTGTGGGGACAGGCGTCGTTTCCAATCAGCCCCAGCATTTT,CASSFVGTGVVSNQPQHF
TRBJ1-1,.,TRBV7-9,.,TGTGCCAGCAGCTCGGGACTGATGAACACTGAAGCTTTCTTT,CASSSGLMNTEAFF
TRBJ2-7,.,TRBV5-6,.,TGTGCCAGCAGCTTGGCCCAAAACGAGCAGTACTTC,CASSLAQNEQYF
TRBJ1-3,.,TRBV6-1,TRBD1,TGTGCCAGCAGTCCTAGGACAGGTAGTGGAAACACCATATATTTT,CASSPRTGSGNTIYF